This T cell receptor (beta chain) emerged from a study of T cells in Graves' hyperthyroidism and ophthalmopathy. RNA transcripts were the template for amplifying TCR beta CDR3 regions. Primed by the HTBI set, a first-round RT-PCR was run on the TCR CDR3. Via MiXCR, TCRdb re-called the multiplex PCR reads, giving one row per CDR3 protein. The data hold a few hundred thousand distinct CDR3 sequences, with roughly 18% observed a single time. A note on this clonotype: A much larger clone differs from this one at a single base, so this may be a read error.

CDR3 length: 13 amino acids. J is TRBJ2-7 and V is TRBV12-3 or TRBV12-4, with 8 bases matching TRBD1. The TCR was taken from a man between 18 and 29 years old with Graves' ophthalmopathy. Specimen: blood. This CDR3 reads CVSSTRPTGGRYF. The CDR3 DNA is TGTGTCAGCAGCACACGCCCCACAGGGGGTAGGTACTTC.